Below, 23 T cell receptor beta chains from the same sample are listed, as sequenced in a study of blood T cell repertoires in COVID-19. Using immunoSEQ multiplex PCR, the repertoire was profiled, and TCRdb retains in-frame clones only, with some absent. The data show just over 300,000 clones, about 85% seen once. The sample comprised peripheral blood. The source is a young man with active or convalescent COVID-19.

CDR3 region: CASRTPEYNSPLHF. The CDR3 DNA is TGTGCCAGCAGAACCCCTGAGTATAATTCACCCCTCCACTTT. The chain couples TRBV6-5 to TRBJ1-6; no clear D. There are 14 residues in the CDR3. V lost 6 bases, J lost 4 bases, and 10 bases lay in between. Looked up from germline, CDR1 is MNHEY and CDR2 is SVGAGI.

The V and J genes are TRBV3-1 (or the pseudogene TRBV3-2) and TRBJ2-1, with 9 bases matching TRBD1. The CDR3 loop spans 13 amino acids. J lost 14 bases, V lost 3 bases, and 8 bases had no gene match. Germline values: CDR1 LGHDT, CDR2 YNNKEL (reference sequence). The chain's CDR3 is CASSQLETGGKFF. CDR3 coding DNA: TGTGCCAGCAGCCAGCTGGAGACAGGGGGGAAGTTCTTC.

This clone appeared a single time. This chain links TRBV19 with TRBJ2-1; TRBD1 might be the D (6 bases). The V gene lost 5 bases and the J gene lost 3 bases, with 23 bases spanning the gap. Germline V gene lookup returns CDR1 LNHDA and CDR2 SQIVND (reference sequence). The CDR3 covers 18 residues. The CDR3 DNA reads TGTGCCAGTAGTCACCCAGAGACAGGCCCCACCCTCTACAATGAGCAGTTCTTC. Protein product: CASSHPETGPTLYNEQFF.

The rearrangement uses TRBV28 and TRBJ1-1; 8 bases line up with TRBD1. V was pared by 2 bases and J by 4 bases, with 6 bases of the junction left unmatched. The germline gives CDR1 MDHEN, CDR2 SYDVKM. There are 15 residues in the CDR3. The CDR3 region has the DNA TGTGCCAGCAGTTTAAACAGGGGGTTGGTCACTGAAGCTTTCTTT. Translating gives CASSLNRGLVTEAFF. The entire variable domain, with the rest obtained from reference TRBV28 and TRBJ1-1, is as follows: DVKVTQSSRYLVKRTGEKVFLECVQDMDHENMFWYRQDPGLGLRLIYFSYDVKMKEKGDIPEGYSVSREKKERFSLILESASTNQTSMYLCASSLNRGLVTEAFFGQGTRLTVV.

The chain has TRBV15 and TRBJ1-1, with a weak D call TRBD1 (6 bases). Germline V gene data show CDR1 as LNHNV and CDR2 as YYDKDF (reference sequence). The CDR3 runs 16 residues. Trimming took 1 base from V and 1 from J, leaving 13 bases between them. The CDR3 DNA reads as TGTGCCACCAGCAGAGGACAGGAAGGTTGGAACACTGAAGCTTTCTTT. Translating gives CATSRGQEGWNTEAFF.

This clone was detected many times. The chain joins TRBV5-1 to TRBJ2-3; maybe TRBD2 (6 bases). Germline V lookup: CDR1 SGHRS, CDR2 YFSETQ. The CDR3 is 14 amino acids. Trimming removed 4 bases at V and 0 bases at J, with 9 bases between. The CDR3 DNA sequence: TGCGCCAGCAGCCTAGCGCCGAGCACAGATACGCAGTATTTT. Its translation is CASSLAPSTDTQYF.

V is TRBV18 and J is TRBJ1-5; perhaps TRBD1 as D (6 bases). Germline assignment: CDR1 KGHSH and CDR2 LQKENI. The CDR3 extends over 15 amino acids. The V gene lost 3 bases and the J gene lost 2 bases, with 11 bases spanning the gap. As DNA, the CDR3 is TGTGCCAGCTCACCGAAACAGGGACGCAATCAGCCCCAGCATTTT. It encodes CASSPKQGRNQPQHF.

The J gene is TRBJ2-1, the V gene TRBV6-1; no clear D. V lost 3 bases, J lost 4 bases, and 13 bases lay in between. Germline CDR1 and CDR2: MNHNS and SASEGT. The CDR3 is 15 residues long. The CDR3 loop reads CASSEIVRGYNEQFF. In DNA form, the CDR3 reads TGTGCCAGCAGTGAGATAGTCCGCGGTTACAATGAGCAGTTCTTC.

The genes are TRBV6-5 and TRBJ2-1, with TRBD2 matching over 7 bases. CDR1 and CDR2 from the germline V gene are MNHEY and SVGAGI. This CDR3 region has 13 residues. The J segment lost 8 bases and the V segment lost 3 bases, leaving 4 bases of the junction unmatched. The CDR3 DNA is TGTGCCAGCAGTTATTACGGGGGGTATGAGCAGTTCTTC. Protein product: CASSYYGGYEQFF.

The chain is built from TRBV7-8 and TRBJ2-3; perhaps TRBD2 as D (6 bases). V was trimmed by 5 bases and J by 7 bases, leaving 13 bases between them. The CDR3 sequence is 13 residues long. Germline V gene data show CDR1 as SGHVS and CDR2 as FQNEAQ. DNA of the CDR3: TGTGCCAGCAGCCCCAGACTAGTGCATACGCAGTATTTT. This codes for CASSPRLVHTQYF.

The chain joins TRBV2 to TRBJ2-7; D may be TRBD1 (6 bases). The germline CDR1 and CDR2 sequences are SNHLY and FYNNEI. The CDR3 consists of 13 residues. The V gene lost 8 bases and the J gene lost 3 bases, with 14 bases spanning the gap. CDR3 DNA sequence: TGTGCCAGCGGGCAACAGGGAATCTACGAGCAGTACTTC. Translation: CASGQQGIYEQYF.

Written as DNA, the CDR3 is TGTGCCAGCAGTTTAATGGCGGGAGCGGAGACCCAGTACTTC. As protein: CASSLMAGAETQYF. The genes are TRBV27 and TRBJ2-5, with TRBD2 matching over 7 bases. J gave up 5 bases and V 2 bases, and 5 bases lay outside the gene matches. The CDR3 contains 14 residues. Germline V gene data show CDR1 as MNHEY and CDR2 as SMNVEV (reference sequence).

This chain links TRBV28 with TRBJ2-7; TRBD1 agrees at 7 bases. The CDR3 length is 14 residues. Trimming at V came to 3 bases and at J to 5 bases, leaving 7 bases not matched to a gene. Germline CDR1 reads MDHEN; CDR2 reads SYDVKM. This CDR3 is CASSFWGQLNEQYF. The DNA for the CDR3 is TGTGCCAGCAGTTTTTGGGGACAGCTCAACGAGCAGTACTTC.

This clone was recorded once. J is TRBJ2-3 and V is TRBV5-1; 12 bases are shared with TRBD2. J was trimmed by 1 base and V by 1 base; bases with no gene match: 1. This CDR3 has 16 amino acids. Germline V CDR1 and CDR2: SGHRS, YFSETQ. CDR3 amino acids: CASSLRTSGGTDTQYF. Here the CDR3 DNA reads TGCGCCAGCAGCTTGAGGACTAGCGGGGGCACAGATACGCAGTATTTT.

The J gene is TRBJ1-5, the V gene TRBV30, with D hard to call. CDR1 is GTSNPN, CDR2 SVGIG, per germline (reference sequence). Trimming stripped 5 bases from V and 0 bases from J, with 23 bases between. This CDR3 region has 18 residues. DNA of the CDR3: TGTGCCTGGGTTAAGACGTCTCACTGCGGGTATAGCAATCAGCCCCAGCATTTT. Amino acids: CAWVKTSHCGYSNQPQHF. Combining the CDR3 with reference TRBV30 and TRBJ1-5 gives the whole variable domain SQTIHQWPATLVQPVGSPLSLECTVEGTSNPNLYWYRQAAGRGLQLLFYSVGIGQISSEVPQNLSASRPQDRQFILSSKKLLLSDSGFYLCAWVKTSHCGYSNQPQHFGDGTRLSIL.

The rearrangement uses TRBV23-1 and TRBJ2-1; D might be TRBD1 (6 bases). TRBV23-1 is labeled an ORF, and its function is uncertain. The CDR3 length is 18 residues. V lost 2 bases, J lost 0 bases, and 17 bases lay in between. As DNA, the CDR3 is TGCGCCAGCAGTCAACGGGAACAAGGACAGACCTCCTACAATGAGCAGTTCTTC. It specifies CASSQREQGQTSYNEQFF.

The chain has TRBV24-1 and TRBJ1-5; D gene ambiguous. Trimming left V 3 bases short and J 4 bases short, with 9 bases between. Germline values: CDR1 KGHDR, CDR2 SFDVKD. This CDR3 comprises 14 residues. The CDR3 DNA reads as TGTGCCACCAGTGATCGAGATTTTAATCAGCCCCAGCATTTT. It specifies CATSDRDFNQPQHF.

The chain joins TRBV6-6 to TRBJ2-7; 7 bases match TRBD2. This CDR3 is 13 amino acids long. The germline V gene has CDR1 MNHNY and CDR2 SVGAGI (reference sequence). Germline trimming cut 8 bases from V and 2 bases from J; bases unmatched to any gene: 6. CDR3 sequence reads: CASAREGTYEQYF. The CDR3 DNA is TGTGCCAGCGCCAGGGAGGGGACCTACGAGCAGTACTTC.

This chain joins TRBV27 and TRBJ1-5; possible D gene TRBD1, 5 bases. The V gene lost 5 bases and the J gene lost 2 bases, with 16 bases spanning the gap. The CDR3 spans 16 residues. Germline CDR1 reads MNHEY; CDR2 reads SMNVEV (reference sequence). CDR3 in amino acids: CASSAQGVLGNQPQHF. In DNA, the CDR3 is TGTGCCAGCAGTGCCCAGGGTGTCCTGGGCAATCAGCCCCAGCATTTT.

Only a few counts were recorded for this clone. The genes are TRBV6-6 and TRBJ2-7; tentatively, D is TRBD2 (5 bases). Germline values: CDR1 MNHNY, CDR2 SVGAGI (reference sequence). The length of the CDR3 is 15 residues. The V end lost 5 bases, the J end lost 0 bases, and 14 bases lay between the germline ends. CDR3 sequence (DNA): TGTGCCAGCAGTGGACCCGGGGTCTCCTCCTACGAGCAGTACTTC. Protein product: CASSGPGVSSYEQYF.

This clone showed up many times. The chain recombines TRBV19 with TRBJ1-1; 11 bases line up with TRBD1. CDR3 length equals 13 residues. Germline V lookup: CDR1 LNHDA, CDR2 SQIVND (reference sequence). V trimming: 3 bases; J trimming: 9 bases; junction bases outside the gene matches: 3. This CDR3 reads CASSIADRGQAFF. For the CDR3, the DNA is TGTGCCAGTAGTATCGCGGACAGGGGGCAAGCTTTCTTT.

This clone was picked up one time. The chain joins TRBV28 to TRBJ1-4, with TRBD1 identical over 10 bases. CDR1 is MDHEN and CDR2 is SYDVKM in the germline V gene. This CDR3 spans 13 amino acids. The junction had 2 bases not matched to a gene; V was cut back by 5 bases and J by 8 bases. CDR3 sequence reads: CASSPTGGEKLFF. The CDR3 nucleotides read TGTGCCAGCAGTCCGACAGGGGGCGAAAAACTGTTTTTT. Using reference TRBV28 and TRBJ1-4 for the parts outside the CDR3, the full variable domain is DVKVTQSSRYLVKRTGEKVFLECVQDMDHENMFWYRQDPGLGLRLIYFSYDVKMKEKGDIPEGYSVSREKKERFSLILESASTNQTSMYLCASSPTGGEKLFFGSGTQLSVL.

The chain is built from TRBV19 and TRBJ2-4; D not resolved. V shed 4 bases and J shed 0 bases, with 4 bases lying between them. The CDR3 covers 13 residues. Per the germline V gene, CDR1 is LNHDA and CDR2 is SQIVND (reference sequence). CDR3 residues: CASSTGAKNIQYF. The CDR3 DNA sequence: TGTGCCAGTAGTACCGGAGCCAAAAACATTCAGTACTTC. Full variable domain (remainder filled in from reference TRBV19 and TRBJ2-4): DGGITQSPKYLFRKEGQNVTLSCEQNLNHDAMYWYRQDPGQGLRLIYYSQIVNDFQKGDIAEGYSVSREKKESFPLTVTSAQKNPTAFYLCASSTGAKNIQYFGAGTRLSVL.